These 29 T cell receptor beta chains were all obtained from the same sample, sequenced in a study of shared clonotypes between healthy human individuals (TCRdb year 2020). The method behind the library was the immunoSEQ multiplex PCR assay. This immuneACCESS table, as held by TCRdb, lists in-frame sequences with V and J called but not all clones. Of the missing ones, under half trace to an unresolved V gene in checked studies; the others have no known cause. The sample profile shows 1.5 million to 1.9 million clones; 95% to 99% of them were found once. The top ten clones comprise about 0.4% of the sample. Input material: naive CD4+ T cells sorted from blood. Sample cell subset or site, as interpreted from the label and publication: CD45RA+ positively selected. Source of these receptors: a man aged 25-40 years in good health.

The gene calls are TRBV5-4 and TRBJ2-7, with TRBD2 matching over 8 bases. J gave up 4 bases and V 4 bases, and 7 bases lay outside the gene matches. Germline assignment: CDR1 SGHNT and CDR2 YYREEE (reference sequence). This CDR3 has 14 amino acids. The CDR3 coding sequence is TGTGCCAGCAGCCCCGGGACTAGATCTTACGAGCAGTACTTC. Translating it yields CASSPGTRSYEQYF.

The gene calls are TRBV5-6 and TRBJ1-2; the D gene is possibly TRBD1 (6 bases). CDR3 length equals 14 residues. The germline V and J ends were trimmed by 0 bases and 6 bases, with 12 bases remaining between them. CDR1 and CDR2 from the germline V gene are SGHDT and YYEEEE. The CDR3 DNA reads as TGTGCCAGCAGCTTGGCCGTGTCAGGGGATGGCTACACCTTC. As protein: CASSLAVSGDGYTF.

The CDR3 DNA is TGCGCCAGCAGCTCCTGGGATTCGGCTGGCTACACCTTC. Protein: CASSSWDSAGYTF. V and J are TRBV5-1 and TRBJ1-2; no clear D gene. V was trimmed by 3 bases and J by 7 bases, leaving 13 bases between them. The CDR3 loop spans 13 amino acids. Germline CDR1 SGHRS, CDR2 YFSETQ.

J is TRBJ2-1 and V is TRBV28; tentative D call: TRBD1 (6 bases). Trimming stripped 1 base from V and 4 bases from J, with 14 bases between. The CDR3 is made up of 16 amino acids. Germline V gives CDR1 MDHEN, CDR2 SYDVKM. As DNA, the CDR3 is TGTGCCAGCAGTTTATTCTATAGGGGACAATACAATGAGCAGTTCTTC. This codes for CASSLFYRGQYNEQFF.

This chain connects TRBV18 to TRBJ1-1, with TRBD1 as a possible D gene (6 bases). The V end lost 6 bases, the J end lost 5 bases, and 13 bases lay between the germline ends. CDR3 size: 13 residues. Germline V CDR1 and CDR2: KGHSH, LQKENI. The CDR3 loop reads CASSLKGETEAFF. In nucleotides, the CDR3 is TGTGCCAGCTCCCTTAAGGGGGAGACTGAAGCTTTCTTT.

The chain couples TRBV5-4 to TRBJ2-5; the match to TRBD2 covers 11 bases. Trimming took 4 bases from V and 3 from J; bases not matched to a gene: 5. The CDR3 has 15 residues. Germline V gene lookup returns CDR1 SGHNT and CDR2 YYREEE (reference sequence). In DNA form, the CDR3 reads TGTGCCAGCAGCACACCGGGACTAGCGGAAGAGACCCAGTACTTC. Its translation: CASSTPGLAEETQYF.

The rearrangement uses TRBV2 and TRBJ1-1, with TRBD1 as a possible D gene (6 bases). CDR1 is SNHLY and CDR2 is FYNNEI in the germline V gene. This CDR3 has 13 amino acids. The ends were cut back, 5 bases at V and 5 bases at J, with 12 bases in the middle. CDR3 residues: CASSYSGATEAFF. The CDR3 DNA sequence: TGTGCCAGCAGTTACTCAGGGGCTACTGAAGCTTTCTTT.

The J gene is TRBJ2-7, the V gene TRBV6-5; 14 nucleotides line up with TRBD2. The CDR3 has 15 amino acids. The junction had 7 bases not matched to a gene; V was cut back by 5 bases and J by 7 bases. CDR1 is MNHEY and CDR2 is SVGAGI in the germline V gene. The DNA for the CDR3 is TGTGCCAGCAGTGGACTAGCGGGAGGTCCGGGGGAGCAGTACTTC. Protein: CASSGLAGGPGEQYF.

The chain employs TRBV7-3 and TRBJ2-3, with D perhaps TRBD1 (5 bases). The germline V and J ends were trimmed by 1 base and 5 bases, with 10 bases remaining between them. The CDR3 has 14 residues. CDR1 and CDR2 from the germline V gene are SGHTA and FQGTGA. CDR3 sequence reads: CASSLSRVGDTQYF. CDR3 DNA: TGTGCCAGCAGCTTAAGCAGGGTAGGAGATACGCAGTATTTT.

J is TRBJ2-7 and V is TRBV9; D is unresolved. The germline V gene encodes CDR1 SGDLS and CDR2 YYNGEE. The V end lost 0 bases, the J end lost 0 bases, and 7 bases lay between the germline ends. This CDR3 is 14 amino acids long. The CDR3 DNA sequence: TGTGCCAGCAGCGTAGACTATAGCTCCTACGAGCAGTACTTC. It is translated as CASSVDYSSYEQYF.

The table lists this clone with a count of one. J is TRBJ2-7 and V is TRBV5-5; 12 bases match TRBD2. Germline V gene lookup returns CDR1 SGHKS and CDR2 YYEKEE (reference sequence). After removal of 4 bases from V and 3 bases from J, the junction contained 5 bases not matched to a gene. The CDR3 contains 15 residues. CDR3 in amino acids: CASSLRLAGDYEQYF. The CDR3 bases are TGTGCCAGCAGCCTAAGACTAGCGGGAGACTACGAGCAGTACTTC.

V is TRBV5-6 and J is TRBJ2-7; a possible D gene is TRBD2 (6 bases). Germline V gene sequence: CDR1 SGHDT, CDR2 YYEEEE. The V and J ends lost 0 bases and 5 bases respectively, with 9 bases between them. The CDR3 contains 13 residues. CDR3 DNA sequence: TGTGCCAGCAGCTTGGCTGGGGGGAACGAGCAGTACTTC. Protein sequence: CASSLAGGNEQYF.

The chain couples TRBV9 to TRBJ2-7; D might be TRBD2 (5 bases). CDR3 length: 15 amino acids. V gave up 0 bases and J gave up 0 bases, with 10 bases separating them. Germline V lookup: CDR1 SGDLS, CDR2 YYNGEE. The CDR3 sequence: CASSVGPGDSYEQYF. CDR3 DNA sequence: TGTGCCAGCAGCGTAGGTCCCGGGGACTCCTACGAGCAGTACTTC. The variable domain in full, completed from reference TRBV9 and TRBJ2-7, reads DSGVTQTPKHLITATGQRVTLRCSPRSGDLSVYWYQQSLDQGLQFLIQYYNGEERAKGNILERFSAQQFPDLHSELNLSSLELGDSALYFCASSVGPGDSYEQYFGPGTRLTVT.

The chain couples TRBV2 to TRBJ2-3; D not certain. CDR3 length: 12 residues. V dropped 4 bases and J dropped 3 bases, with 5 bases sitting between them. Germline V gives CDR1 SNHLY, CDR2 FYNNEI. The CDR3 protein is CASSGLTDTQYF. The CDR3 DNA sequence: TGTGCCAGCAGTGGATTGACAGATACGCAGTATTTT.

The CDR3, as DNA: TGTGCCAGCAGGGAACGTGAGTGGTACACCGGGGAGCTGTTTTTT. Translated, it gives CASREREWYTGELFF. The J gene is TRBJ2-2, the V gene TRBV11-2; D gene unclear. Germline V gene lookup returns CDR1 SGHAT and CDR2 FQNNGV. The CDR3 is 15 amino acids. V dropped 6 bases and J dropped 3 bases, with 14 bases sitting between them. The whole variable domain, remainder taken from reference TRBV11-2 and TRBJ2-2, is EAGVAQSPRYKIIEKRQSVAFWCNPISGHATLYWYQQILGQGPKLLIQFQNNGVVDDSQLPKDRFSAERLKGVDSTLKIQPAKLEDSAVYLCASREREWYTGELFFGEGSRLTVL.

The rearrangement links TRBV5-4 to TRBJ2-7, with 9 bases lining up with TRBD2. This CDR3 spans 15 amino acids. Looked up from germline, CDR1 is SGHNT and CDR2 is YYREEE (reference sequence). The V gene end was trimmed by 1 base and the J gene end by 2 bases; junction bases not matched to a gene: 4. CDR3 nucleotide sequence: TGTGCCAGCAGCTTGTGGGCGGGAGGGCCCTACGAGCAGTACTTC. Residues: CASSLWAGGPYEQYF.

CDR3: CASSWVPGLAENIQYF. DNA for the CDR3: TGCGCCAGCAGCTGGGTCCCGGGACTAGCGGAAAACATTCAGTACTTC. V gene TRBV5-1 combines with J gene TRBJ2-4; 11 bases are shared with TRBD2. The CDR3 totals 16 residues. CDR1 and CDR2 from the germline V gene are SGHRS and YFSETQ. After removal of 3 bases from V and 5 bases from J, the junction contained 7 bases not matched to a gene.

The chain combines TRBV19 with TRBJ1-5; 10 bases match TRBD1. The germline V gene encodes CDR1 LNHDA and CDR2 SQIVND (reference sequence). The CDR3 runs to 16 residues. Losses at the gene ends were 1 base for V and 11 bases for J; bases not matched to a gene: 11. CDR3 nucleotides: TGTGCCAGTAGTATAGCCCGTCGACAGGGGGCTATGGCCCAGCATTTT. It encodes CASSIARRQGAMAQHF.

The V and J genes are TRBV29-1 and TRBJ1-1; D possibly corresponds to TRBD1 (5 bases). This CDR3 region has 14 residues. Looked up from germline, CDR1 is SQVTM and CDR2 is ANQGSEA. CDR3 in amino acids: CGGAIDLMNTEAFF. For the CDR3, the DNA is TGCGGGGGTGCCATAGACCTCATGAACACTGAAGCTTTCTTT.

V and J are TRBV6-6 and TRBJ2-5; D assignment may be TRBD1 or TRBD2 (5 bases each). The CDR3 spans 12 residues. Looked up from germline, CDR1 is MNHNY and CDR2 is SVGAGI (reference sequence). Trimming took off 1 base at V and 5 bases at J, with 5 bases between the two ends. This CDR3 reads CASSYWGETQYF. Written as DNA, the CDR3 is TGTGCCAGCAGTTACTGGGGGGAGACCCAGTACTTC.

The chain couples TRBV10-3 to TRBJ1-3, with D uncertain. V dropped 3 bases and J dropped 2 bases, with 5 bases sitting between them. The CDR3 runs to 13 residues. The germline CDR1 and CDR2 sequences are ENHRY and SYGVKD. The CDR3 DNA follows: TGTGCCATCAGTGAAGTCCCTGGAAACACCATATATTTT. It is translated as CAISEVPGNTIYF.

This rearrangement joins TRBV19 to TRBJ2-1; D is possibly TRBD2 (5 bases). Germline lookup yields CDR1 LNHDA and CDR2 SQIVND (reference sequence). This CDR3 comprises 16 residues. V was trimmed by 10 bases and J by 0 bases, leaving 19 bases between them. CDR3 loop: CATAGVVPSSYNEQFF. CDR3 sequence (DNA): TGTGCCACCGCGGGTGTGGTTCCCAGCTCCTACAATGAGCAGTTCTTC.

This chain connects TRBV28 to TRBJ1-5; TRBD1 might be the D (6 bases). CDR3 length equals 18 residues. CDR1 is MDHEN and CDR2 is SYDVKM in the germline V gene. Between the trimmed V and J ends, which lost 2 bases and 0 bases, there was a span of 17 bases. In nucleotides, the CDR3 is TGTGCCAGCAGTTTACAGGGGCCGCTGAGCTATAGCAATCAGCCCCAGCATTTT. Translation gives CASSLQGPLSYSNQPQHF.

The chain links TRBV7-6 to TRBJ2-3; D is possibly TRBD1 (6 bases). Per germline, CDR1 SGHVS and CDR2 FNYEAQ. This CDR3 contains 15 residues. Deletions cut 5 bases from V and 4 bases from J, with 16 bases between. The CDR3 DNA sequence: TGTGCCAGCAGCCAGGGGACGGATTATTCAGATACGCAGTATTTT. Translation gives CASSQGTDYSDTQYF.

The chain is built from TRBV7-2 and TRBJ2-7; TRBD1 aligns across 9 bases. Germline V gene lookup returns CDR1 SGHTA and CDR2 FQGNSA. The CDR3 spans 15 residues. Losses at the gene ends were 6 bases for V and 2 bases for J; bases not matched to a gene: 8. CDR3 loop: CASSSRTGVTYEQYF. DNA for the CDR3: TGTGCCAGCAGTTCCAGGACAGGGGTCACCTACGAGCAGTACTTC.

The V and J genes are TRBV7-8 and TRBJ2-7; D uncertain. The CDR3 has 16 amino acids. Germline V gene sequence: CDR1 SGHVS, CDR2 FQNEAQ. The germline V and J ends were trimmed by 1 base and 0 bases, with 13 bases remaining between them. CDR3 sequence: CASSLGSSGFSYEQYF. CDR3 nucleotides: TGTGCCAGCAGCTTAGGTTCTTCAGGCTTCTCCTACGAGCAGTACTTC.

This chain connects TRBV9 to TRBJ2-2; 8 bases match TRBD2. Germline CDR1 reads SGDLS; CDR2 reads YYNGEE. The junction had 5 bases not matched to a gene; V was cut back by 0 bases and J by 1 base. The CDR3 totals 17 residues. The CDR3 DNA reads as TGTGCCAGCAGCGTAGTTGCGGGAGGATTGAACACCGGGGAGCTGTTTTTT. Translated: CASSVVAGGLNTGELFF.

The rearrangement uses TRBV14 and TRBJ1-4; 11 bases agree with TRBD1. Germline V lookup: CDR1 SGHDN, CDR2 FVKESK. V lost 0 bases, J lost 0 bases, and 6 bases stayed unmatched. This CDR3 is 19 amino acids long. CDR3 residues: CASSQEGTGGPATNEKLFF. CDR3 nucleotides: TGTGCCAGCAGCCAAGAAGGGACAGGGGGGCCAGCAACTAATGAAAAACTGTTTTTT.

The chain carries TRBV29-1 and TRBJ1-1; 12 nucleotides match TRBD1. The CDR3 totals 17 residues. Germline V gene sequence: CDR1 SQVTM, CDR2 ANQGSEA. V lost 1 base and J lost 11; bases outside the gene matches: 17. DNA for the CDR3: TGCAGCGTTGAAGTAAAATGGGGACAGGGGGCGCGCGTATCCGCTTTCTTT. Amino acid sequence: CSVEVKWGQGARVSAFF.